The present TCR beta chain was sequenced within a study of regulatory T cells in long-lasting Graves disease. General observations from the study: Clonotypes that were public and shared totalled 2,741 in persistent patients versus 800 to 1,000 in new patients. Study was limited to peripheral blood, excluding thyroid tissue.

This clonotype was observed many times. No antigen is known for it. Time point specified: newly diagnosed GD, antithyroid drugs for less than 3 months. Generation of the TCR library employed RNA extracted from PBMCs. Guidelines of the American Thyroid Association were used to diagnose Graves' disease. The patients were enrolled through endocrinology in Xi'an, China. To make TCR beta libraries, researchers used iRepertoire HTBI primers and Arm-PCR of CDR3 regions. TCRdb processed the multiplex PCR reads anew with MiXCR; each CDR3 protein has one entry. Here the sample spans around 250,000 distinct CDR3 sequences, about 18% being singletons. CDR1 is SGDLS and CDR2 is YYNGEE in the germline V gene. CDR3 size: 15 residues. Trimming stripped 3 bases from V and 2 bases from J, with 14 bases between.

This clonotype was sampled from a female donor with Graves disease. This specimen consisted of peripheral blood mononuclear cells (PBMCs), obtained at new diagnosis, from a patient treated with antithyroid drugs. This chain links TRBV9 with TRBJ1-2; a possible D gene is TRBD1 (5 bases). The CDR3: CASSEASGRNYGYTF. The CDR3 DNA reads TGTGCCAGCAGCGAAGCCTCGGGACGGAACTATGGCTACACCTTC.